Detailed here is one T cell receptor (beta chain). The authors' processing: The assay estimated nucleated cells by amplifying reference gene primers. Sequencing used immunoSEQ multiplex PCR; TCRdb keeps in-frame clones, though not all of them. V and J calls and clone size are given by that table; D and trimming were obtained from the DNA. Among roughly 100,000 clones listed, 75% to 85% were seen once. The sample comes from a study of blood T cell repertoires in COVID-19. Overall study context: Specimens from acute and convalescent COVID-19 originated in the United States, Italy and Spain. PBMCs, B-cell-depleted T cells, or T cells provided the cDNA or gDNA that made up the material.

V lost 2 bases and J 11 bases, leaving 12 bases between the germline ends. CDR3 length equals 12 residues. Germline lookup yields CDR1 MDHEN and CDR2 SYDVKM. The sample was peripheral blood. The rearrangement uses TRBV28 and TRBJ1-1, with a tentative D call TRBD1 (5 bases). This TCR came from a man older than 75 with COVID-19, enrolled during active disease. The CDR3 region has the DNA TGTGCCAGCAGTTTAACAGGCCTCGGGGCTTTCTTT. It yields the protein CASSLTGLGAFF.